Below are 17 T cell receptor beta chains sequenced from a single sample in a study of blood T cell repertoires in COVID-19. Here immunoSEQ multiplex PCR was the method, and the copy in TCRdb shows in-frame clones only, minus some. The data contain a few hundred thousand clones, roughly 85% of them seen just once; the ten biggest clones take up 2.5% to 3%. Material: PBMCs or T cells enriched from blood (not recorded which). The receptor set was obtained from a woman aged 45 to 65 who had recovered from COVID-19.

This clone was seen a single time. V and J are TRBV6-5 and TRBJ1-5, with a weak D call TRBD1 (6 bases). The CDR3 length is 13 residues. Germline CDR1 reads MNHEY; CDR2 reads SVGAGI. Trimming took off 7 bases at V and 7 bases at J, with 14 bases between the two ends. The CDR3 loop is CASTTGSAQPQHF. The CDR3, as DNA: TGTGCCAGCACCACAGGGTCAGCCCAGCCCCAGCATTTT.

The DNA for the CDR3 is TGTGCTAGTGGTTTTAACGCCGGGACAGCATATGGCTACACCTTC. This gives the protein CASGFNAGTAYGYTF. The chain has TRBV12-5 and TRBJ1-2; 7 positions agree with TRBD1. This CDR3 has 15 residues. Trimming removed 3 bases from V and 5 bases from J; junction bases left unmatched: 9. CDR1 and CDR2 from the germline V gene are LGHNT and FRNRAP. Together with reference TRBV12-5 and TRBJ1-2, the CDR3 gives the full variable domain: DARVTQTPRHKVTEMGQEVTMRCQPILGHNTVFWYRQTMMQGLELLAYFRNRAPLDDSGMPKDRFSAEMPDATLATLKIQPSEPRDSAVYFCASGFNAGTAYGYTFGSGTRLTVV.

The CDR3 DNA sequence: TGTGCCAGCAGCCAAGGTCGGGACTCCCACGACGAGCAGTACTTC. Encoded protein: CASSQGRDSHDEQYF. The chain combines TRBV4-2 with TRBJ2-7, with TRBD2 as a possible D gene (6 bases). With 1 base removed from V and 5 bases from J, the gap between germline ends came to 15 bases. CDR3 length: 15 residues. Germline-derived CDR1 and CDR2 are LGHNA and YNFKEQ.

This rearrangement joins TRBV24-1 to TRBJ2-5; 10 bases match TRBD1. With V trimmed by 4 bases and J by 2 bases, 9 bases remained unmatched. From germline, CDR1 is KGHDR and CDR2 SFDVKD. The CDR3 is made up of 17 amino acids. The CDR3 region is CATSDETGTGVQETQYF. The CDR3 nucleotides read TGTGCCACCAGTGACGAAACCGGGACAGGGGTTCAAGAGACCCAGTACTTC.

The chain is built from TRBV6-2 or TRBV6-3 and TRBJ2-3; D unresolved. Germline CDR1 is MNHEY and CDR2 is SVGEGT. The CDR3 spans 15 residues. The V end lost 5 bases, the J end lost 0 bases, and 12 bases lay between the germline ends. CDR3 bases: TGTGCCAGCAGTCTAGACTGGTCTAGCACAGATACGCAGTATTTT. This encodes CASSLDWSSTDTQYF.

The chain has TRBV27 and TRBJ1-6; 9 bases map to TRBD1. This CDR3 comprises 19 residues. Losses at the gene ends were 2 bases for V and 10 bases for J; bases not matched to a gene: 18. CDR1 is MNHEY, CDR2 SMNVEV, per germline (reference sequence). CDR3 bases: TGTGCCAGCAGTTTAATTGGACAGGGGATTGCCTCCCCCCGGTCACCCCTCCACTTT. It translates to CASSLIGQGIASPRSPLHF.

The rearrangement uses TRBV27 and TRBJ1-1, with TRBD1 matching over 10 bases. The V gene end was trimmed by 5 bases and the J gene end by 8 bases; junction bases not matched to a gene: 11. The length of the CDR3 is 15 residues. CDR1 and CDR2 from the germline V gene are MNHEY and SMNVEV (reference sequence). The CDR3 region is CASSTPGQGIHEAFF. The CDR3 DNA reads as TGTGCCAGCAGTACACCGGGACAGGGGATACACGAAGCTTTCTTT.

The CDR3 reads CASSPRGAGSSYNEQFF. For the CDR3, the DNA is TGTGCCAGCAGCCCCCGAGGAGCGGGAAGCTCCTACAATGAGCAGTTCTTC. The chain is built from TRBV14 and TRBJ2-1; 7 bases line up with TRBD2. V lost 4 bases and J lost 0; bases outside the gene matches: 9. Germline CDR1 SGHDN, CDR2 FVKESK. The CDR3 consists of 17 residues. Using reference TRBV14 and TRBJ2-1 for the parts outside the CDR3, the full variable domain is EAGVTQFPSHSVIEKGQTVTLRCDPISGHDNLYWYRRVMGKEIKFLLHFVKESKQDESGMPNNRFLAERTGGTYSTLKVQPAELEDSGVYFCASSPRGAGSSYNEQFFGPGTRLTVL.

The chain uses TRBV5-5 and TRBJ2-7; 7 bases agree with TRBD2. V lost 2 bases and J lost 2; bases outside the gene matches: 1. The CDR3 covers 13 residues. CDR1 and CDR2 from the germline V gene are SGHKS and YYEKEE (reference sequence). This CDR3 reads CASSFAGAYEQYF. In DNA form, the CDR3 reads TGTGCCAGCAGCTTTGCGGGAGCCTACGAGCAGTACTTC.

V usage is TRBV3-1 (or the pseudogene TRBV3-2) and J usage is TRBJ2-3; 8 nucleotides line up with TRBD2. The V gene end was trimmed by 4 bases and the J gene end by 2 bases; junction bases not matched to a gene: 5. This CDR3 has 15 residues. Germline-derived CDR1 and CDR2 are LGHDT and YNNKEL (reference sequence). The CDR3 loop reads CASSPNSGDTDTQYF. CDR3 nucleotides: TGTGCCAGCAGCCCAAATAGCGGGGACACAGATACGCAGTATTTT.

The chain employs TRBV9 and TRBJ1-2; 10 nucleotides agree with TRBD1. The V and J ends lost 7 bases and 5 bases, in that order; junction bases with no gene match: 11. Germline V CDR1 and CDR2: SGDLS, YYNGEE. This CDR3 has 15 amino acids. In nucleotides, the CDR3 is TGTGCCAGCGACACCTCGGGACAGGGGACGTATGGCTACACCTTC. Amino acids: CASDTSGQGTYGYTF. Together with reference TRBV9 and TRBJ1-2, the CDR3 gives the full variable domain: DSGVTQTPKHLITATGQRVTLRCSPRSGDLSVYWYQQSLDQGLQFLIQYYNGEERAKGNILERFSAQQFPDLHSELNLSSLELGDSALYFCASDTSGQGTYGYTFGSGTRLTVV.

The V and J genes are TRBV4-3 and TRBJ2-7; possibly TRBD1 for D (5 bases). The CDR3 is 13 residues long. From germline, CDR1 is LGHNA and CDR2 YSLEER. Trimming removed 4 bases at V and 7 bases at J, with 14 bases between. DNA of the CDR3: TGCGCCAGCAGCCGGGGCCCAGGGCGGGAGCAGTACTTC. This gives the protein CASSRGPGREQYF.

Of note for this clone: One junction end disagrees with the germline gene, perhaps due to a read error. The chain couples TRBV7-2 to TRBJ2-2; 7 bases are a match to TRBD2. This CDR3 contains 14 residues. The germline V gene has CDR1 SGHTA and CDR2 FQGNSA. CDR3 DNA: TGTGCCAACAGCTTAGAGACTAGCCACGGGGAGCTGTTTTTT. It specifies CANSLETSHGELFF.

Here the CDR3 DNA reads TGTGCCAGCAGCAAACCGAGAGATACGCAGTATTTT. It yields the protein CASSKPRDTQYF. V usage is TRBV7-9 and J usage is TRBJ2-3; D gene uncertain. Trimming removed 5 bases at V and 5 bases at J, with 8 bases between. Germline V gene lookup returns CDR1 SEHNR and CDR2 FQNEAQ (reference sequence). The CDR3 is 12 amino acids.

The chain couples TRBV15 to TRBJ2-5; the D gene is possibly TRBD1 (6 bases). The V and J ends lost 0 bases and 3 bases respectively, with 8 bases between them. The CDR3 extends over 14 amino acids. Looked up from germline, CDR1 is LNHNV and CDR2 is YYDKDF (reference sequence). The CDR3 protein is CATSRDTGKETQYF. CDR3 nucleotides: TGTGCCACCAGCAGAGATACAGGGAAAGAGACCCAGTACTTC.

The J gene is TRBJ2-5, the V gene TRBV29-1, with D tentatively TRBD2 (7 bases). The CDR3 contains 15 residues. V was shortened by 0 bases and J by 0 bases, with 11 bases between the two germline ends. In germline, CDR1 is SQVTM, CDR2 ANQGSEA. The CDR3 DNA follows: TGCAGCGTTGAAGAGGGGGGGACATACCAAGAGACCCAGTACTTC. It is translated as CSVEEGGTYQETQYF.

This chain joins TRBV18 and TRBJ2-2; D unclear. The CDR3 contains 16 residues. Trimming pared 4 bases from V and 4 bases from J, leaving 16 bases between. The germline V gene encodes CDR1 KGHSH and CDR2 LQKENI. As DNA, the CDR3 is TGTGCCAGCTCACTGAACCCCAGTCCGGGCACCGGGGAGCTGTTTTTT. Protein: CASSLNPSPGTGELFF.